This T cell receptor (beta chain) came from a study of long-term antiretroviral therapy in people with HIV (dated by TCRdb to between 2021 and 2024). Describing the broader study: The earliest samples were collected about a decade before the 2015 WHO recommendation for immediate ART, when ART was typically delayed until CD4 counts fell. This retrospective serial study examined whether starting ART and sustained HIV suppression were associated with changes in the composition and diversity of the TRB repertoire in peripheral blood. The cohort contributed about 200 cryopreserved PBMC samples from 30 to 35 adults with confirmed HIV infection, collected serially over a mean of approximately six years (range 1-12). About 40% of the roughly 30 participants with HIV were female. No cross-contamination during QIAcube processing was shown when test extractions of a monoclonal T-cell line were performed alongside about 33 polyclonal samples. The paper's findings and limits, for the study overall: A significant increase in TRB diversity was found to be associated with ART initiation, although TRB diversity was observed to remain significantly below that of transplant donor controls even after long-term ART. No data were available on ART adherence, viral resistance or therapy changes, limiting inferences about post-ART repertoire changes. Since PBMC availability was limited, sequencing covered only the TCR beta chain, with no alpha chain pairing. Because pre-ART samples had limited cell numbers, unsorted PBMC were profiled rather than sorted CD4+ and CD8+ T cells. CDR3 length ranges in HIV repertoires were narrower than in controls, and network structure suggested an antigen-experienced repertoire with only a slight naive shift after ART. The samples span the years 2004 to 2017, and the ART regimens used at that time may not be as effective as current regimens. Expanded TRB clones identified before ART initiation dominated the repertoire across all time points, though the dominance fluctuated and decreased in many PLHIV after ART.

To be included, a participant needed at least one PBMC sample from before ART initiation plus at least two post-ART samples. All participants with HIV were treated in the United States of America. Cryopreserved samples of about 0.95-11 million PBMC were thawed and washed before DNA extraction. At the time of the earliest PBMC sample for each participant with HIV, ages ranged from roughly 23 to 60 years. PBMC samples were contributed by each participant from 1-4 timepoints before ART initiation and 2-8 timepoints after ART initiation, with a median of 7 samples. Serial HIV viral load, CD4+ T-cell count, ART history and demographic data were obtained for every participant. Genomic DNA was extracted from unsorted PBMC with a Qiagen kit on a QIAcube, with processing performed in batches of 12 samples. The immunoSEQ hsTCRB v3.0 assay was used at survey level resolution to sequence the TRB variable region. A depth of 40,000-50,000 T-cell genomes per sample was targeted for TRB sequencing. Pooled TRB libraries were sequenced on an Illumina MiSeq with a v3 150-cycle kit. Processing in the source paper ran as follows. Repertoire analysis was performed in R inside a reproducible Nextflow workflow that covered QC, data transformation and analysis. LymphoSeq2, an R package for exploring AIRR-Seq data, was used to implement custom analyses. Several samples yielding fewer than 5000 total TRB sequences were excluded, leaving around 190 analyzed HIV repertoires. Of the 188 retained HIV repertoires, about 60 were collected before and 120 to 140 after ART initiation. Repertoires were downsampled to 5000 TRB nucleotide sequences, and summary statistics were averaged over 100 downsampling iterations. The analysis kept only TRB sequences whose CDR3 regions were at least seven amino acids long. Diversity was assessed using a clonality score derived from Shannon entropy and using the Gini coefficient. In the repertoire networks, any two of the top 5000 CDR3 amino acid sequences were connected whenever the two sequences differed by an edit distance of one. For TRB CDR3 amino acid sequences, GLIPH2 was used to predict antigen specificity groups and MHC restriction. CDR3 amino acid sequences were matched against VDJdb and McPAS-TCR to flag known CMV, EBV, HIV or tissue antigen associations. Pre-ART, post-ART and control groups were compared with Wilcoxon signed-rank tests and Holm-Bonferroni correction. The clones in this table, taken by TCRdb from immuneACCESS, are in-frame only. Not every clone is retained; where verified, under half of the shortfall comes from an unresolved V gene, and the cause of the rest is unknown. That table supplies the V and J calls and clone size; D and trimming were determined from the DNA. The sample yields over 9,000 clones; over 65% were counted once. The top ten constitute around 13% of the sample.

Of note for this clone: Its antigen remains unidentified. No base quality values were provided; no much bigger clone lies one nucleotide off.

V and J lose 0 bases and 2 bases, and a span of 11 bases separates them. The germline V gene (reference sequence) supplies CDR1 SGHNT and CDR2 YYREEE. The CDR3 runs 15 residues from the cysteine to the phenylalanine. Only the CDR3 portion is preserved as DNA: 45 bases, with reading frame beginning at the first base. This clonotype was sampled from a man aged 30 to 39 with HIV. This material consisted of unsorted PBMCs, taken 0.4 years before starting antiretroviral therapy. The chain was built from TRBV5-4 and TRBJ1-1; there is no confident call for the D gene. At the DNA level, the sequence is TGTGCCAGCAGCTTGGAGGGCGGGGTAAACACTGAAGCTTTCTTT. This gives the protein CASSLEGGVNTEAFF.